A selection of T cell receptor beta chains follows, all from one sample in a study of blood T cell repertoires in COVID-19. The protocol was immunoSEQ multiplex PCR, while the TCRdb copy is restricted to in-frame clones and leaves out a portion. The repertoire holds about 15,000 clones, with around 88% as singletons. Specimen: peripheral blood. These TCRs come from a human donor with active COVID-19. The donor label of this sample is uncertain. The CDR3 runs from the conserved cysteine through the conserved F or W. A D gene is named only where the DNA matches it firmly. The size field is filled for only some rows; it gives once, few, many or a size class.

size: once
D: NA
V: TRBV11-2
J: TRBJ1-4
CDR3: CASSLRGNEKLFF
DNA: TGTGCCAGCAGCTTAAGAGGGAATGAAAAACTGTTTTTT

size: NA
D: TRBD2
V: TRBV2
J: TRBJ2-2
CDR3: CASRKTRGLAGGNTGELFF
DNA: TGTGCCAGTAGGAAAACCCGGGGACTAGCGGGAGGGAACACCGGGGAGCTGTTTTTT

size: few
D: NA
V: TRBV19
J: TRBJ1-2
CDR3: CASSPRQFVSGYTF
DNA: TGTGCCAGTAGTCCTCGCCAGTTTGTAAGTGGCTACACCTTC

size: few
D: TRBD1
V: TRBV5-6
J: TRBJ1-4
CDR3: CASSSVRGAYSSGEKLFF
DNA: TGTGCCAGCAGCTCCGTCAGGGGGGCTTATAGTAGTGGTGAAAAACTGTTTTTT

size: NA
D: TRBD2
V: TRBV6-1
J: TRBJ2-1
CDR3: CASSGTSGSPIWQFF
DNA: TGTGCCAGCAGTGGTACTAGCGGGTCCCCGATTTGGCAGTTCTTC

size: NA
D: NA
V: TRBV7-2
J: TRBJ2-7
CDR3: CASSVLQRSEQYF
DNA: TGTGCCAGCAGCGTCCTCCAGAGGAGCGAGCAGTACTTC

size: NA
D: NA
V: TRBV16
J: TRBJ2-3
CDR3: CASSRGLQTDTQYF
DNA: TGTGCCAGCAGCCGAGGGCTACAGACAGATACGCAGTATTTT

size: NA
D: NA
V: TRBV9
J: TRBJ1-3
CDR3: CASSVGEGAYPGNTIYF
DNA: TGTGCCAGCAGCGTAGGGGAGGGTGCTTATCCTGGAAACACCATATATTTT

size: NA
D: NA
V: TRBV4-2
J: TRBJ2-1
CDR3: CASSRRDSSYNEQFF
DNA: TGTGCCAGCAGCCGCCGGGACTCCTCCTACAATGAGCAGTTCTTC

size: NA
D: NA
V: TRBV6-5
J: TRBJ1-1
CDR3: CASSSGHPEAFF
DNA: TGTGCCAGCAGTTCGGGACATCCTGAAGCTTTCTTT

size: NA
D: NA
V: TRBV7-2
J: TRBJ2-7
CDR3: CASSLVVNSYEQYF
DNA: TGTGCCAGCAGCTTAGTAGTTAATAGTTACGAGCAGTACTTC

size: NA
D: TRBD1
V: TRBV5-5
J: TRBJ2-7
CDR3: CASSSPGTGTYEQYF
DNA: TGTGCCAGCAGCTCTCCCGGGACAGGGACCTACGAGCAGTACTTC

size: NA
D: TRBD1
V: TRBV10-3
J: TRBJ2-7
CDR3: CAISRGTDYEQYF
DNA: TGTGCCATCAGCCGAGGGACAGACTACGAGCAGTACTTC

size: NA
D: NA
V: TRBV5-1
J: TRBJ1-2
CDR3: CASSLGRTETNYGYTF
DNA: TGCGCCAGCAGCTTGGGAAGGACAGAGACTAACTATGGCTACACCTTC

size: NA
D: TRBD2
V: TRBV7-2
J: TRBJ2-1
CDR3: CASSLEWLAGENEQFF
DNA: TGTGCCAGCAGCTTAGAATGGCTAGCGGGAGAGAATGAGCAGTTCTTC

size: NA
D: NA
V: TRBV10-1
J: TRBJ2-3
CDR3: CASSEGSRDTDTQYF
DNA: TGCGCCAGCAGTGAGGGTTCGCGCGACACAGATACGCAGTATTTT

size: NA
D: NA
V: TRBV2
J: TRBJ2-7
CDR3: CASTQAGLFYEQYF
DNA: TGTGCCAGCACCCAGGCAGGGCTCTTCTACGAGCAGTACTTC

size: NA
D: NA
V: TRBV6-2/TRBV6-3
J: TRBJ1-4
CDR3: CASSTGTLGEKLFF
DNA: TGTGCCAGCAGTACCGGGACTCTGGGTGAAAAACTGTTTTTT

size: NA
D: TRBD2
V: TRBV5-4
J: TRBJ2-5
CDR3: CASSLGGGLVGTQYF
DNA: TGTGCCAGCAGCTTGGGCGGGGGTCTAGTGGGGACCCAGTACTTC

size: NA
D: TRBD1
V: TRBV25-1
J: TRBJ1-5
CDR3: CASSDTTGVNQPQHF
DNA: TGTGCCAGCAGTGATACTACAGGGGTGAATCAGCCCCAGCATTTT

size: NA
D: NA
V: TRBV29-1
J: TRBJ1-2
CDR3: CSVTGKEDGYTF
DNA: TGCAGCGTAACAGGGAAAGAGGATGGCTACACCTTC

size: NA
D: TRBD1
V: TRBV5-1
J: TRBJ2-5
CDR3: CASSLLGTADQETQYF
DNA: TGCGCCAGCAGCTTGCTCGGGACAGCAGACCAAGAGACCCAGTACTTC

size: NA
D: TRBD2
V: TRBV18
J: TRBJ2-4
CDR3: CASSPAGGQNIQYF
DNA: TGTGCCAGCTCACCGGCGGGAGGGCAGAACATTCAGTACTTC

size: NA
D: TRBD1
V: TRBV6-6
J: TRBJ1-2
CDR3: CASSPSGTGDWMGGYTF
DNA: TGTGCCAGCAGTCCATCCGGGACAGGGGACTGGATGGGTGGCTACACCTTC

size: NA
D: TRBD1
V: TRBV24-1
J: TRBJ2-7
CDR3: CATSDSTGGIYEQYF
DNA: TGTGCCACCAGTGATTCAACAGGGGGCATTTACGAGCAGTACTTC

size: once
D: TRBD1
V: TRBV10-1
J: TRBJ2-1
CDR3: CASSGDRAPQFF
DNA: TGCGCCAGCAGTGGGGACAGGGCACCGCAGTTCTTC

size: NA
D: TRBD1
V: TRBV6-2/TRBV6-3
J: TRBJ1-1
CDR3: CASSSPTGALTEAFF
DNA: TGTGCCAGCAGTTCCCCAACAGGGGCCCTCACTGAAGCTTTCTTT

size: NA
D: TRBD2
V: TRBV9
J: TRBJ2-7
CDR3: CASSGRGAGGFGEQYF
DNA: TGTGCCAGCAGCGGACGCGGAGCGGGAGGATTTGGGGAGCAGTACTTC

size: NA
D: NA
V: TRBV5-5
J: TRBJ1-6
CDR3: CASSFGGGISSYNSPLHF
DNA: TGTGCCAGCAGCTTCGGGGGAGGGATAAGCTCCTATAATTCACCCCTCCACTTT

size: NA
D: TRBD2
V: TRBV9
J: TRBJ2-6
CDR3: CASSAIAGLNSGANVLTF
DNA: TGTGCCAGCAGCGCAATAGCGGGCCTTAACAGTGGGGCCAACGTCCTGACTTTC

size: few
D: NA
V: TRBV21-1
J: TRBJ2-7
CDR3: CASSKGGSGLAGVGCEQYF
DNA: TGTGCCAGCAGCAAAGGGGGGTCAGGACTAGCGGGAGTGGGTTGCGAGCAGTACTTC

size: NA
D: NA
V: TRBV3-1/TRBV3-2
J: TRBJ1-6
CDR3: CASSQAQNSPLHF
DNA: TGTGCCAGCAGCCAGGCACAAAACTCACCCCTCCACTTT

size: NA
D: TRBD1
V: TRBV27
J: TRBJ2-2
CDR3: CASSKRTPGTGAGELFF
DNA: TGTGCCAGCAGTAAAAGGACCCCAGGGACAGGGGCCGGGGAGCTGTTTTTT

size: NA
D: TRBD1
V: TRBV5-1
J: TRBJ2-3
CDR3: CASSGQGPGDTQYF
DNA: TGCGCCAGCAGCGGACAGGGACCGGGAGATACGCAGTATTTT

size: NA
D: TRBD1
V: TRBV24-1
J: TRBJ2-1
CDR3: CATSDLTGGERGDEQFF
DNA: TGTGCCACCAGTGACCTGACAGGGGGCGAACGGGGCGATGAGCAGTTCTTC

size: NA
D: TRBD1
V: TRBV5-6
J: TRBJ1-2
CDR3: CASSAGQGYGYTF
DNA: TGTGCCAGCAGCGCGGGACAGGGGTATGGCTACACCTTC

size: once
D: NA
V: TRBV6-5
J: TRBJ1-1
CDR3: CASFWAPSNTEAFF
DNA: TGTGCCAGCTTCTGGGCCCCCTCGAACACTGAAGCTTTCTTT

size: NA
D: TRBD1
V: TRBV29-1
J: TRBJ2-3
CDR3: CSVEEWDRGGTDTQYF
DNA: TGCAGCGTTGAAGAATGGGACAGGGGAGGCACAGATACGCAGTATTTT

size: few
D: NA
V: TRBV13
J: TRBJ1-6
CDR3: CASRREVGSPLHF
DNA: TGTGCCAGCAGGAGAGAAGTCGGGTCACCCCTCCACTTT

size: NA
D: NA
V: TRBV2
J: TRBJ2-1
CDR3: CASRRQTYNEQFF
DNA: TGTGCCAGCAGACGACAGACCTACAATGAGCAGTTCTTC

size: NA
D: NA
V: TRBV9
J: TRBJ1-4
CDR3: CASSVLGSRGEKLFF
DNA: TGTGCCAGCAGCGTGCTAGGTTCGAGAGGTGAAAAACTGTTTTTT

size: NA
D: NA
V: TRBV6-2/TRBV6-3
J: TRBJ1-1
CDR3: CASSPREDLNTEAFF
DNA: TGTGCCAGCAGTCCCCGGGAGGACCTGAACACTGAAGCTTTCTTT

size: few
D: NA
V: TRBV30
J: TRBJ1-2
CDR3: CAWSWGTRGSYTF
DNA: TGTGCCTGGAGCTGGGGGACAAGGGGGAGCTACACCTTC

size: NA
D: TRBD1
V: TRBV6-5
J: TRBJ2-7
CDR3: CASSSRQGEQYF
DNA: TGTGCCAGCAGTTCACGACAGGGCGAGCAGTACTTC

size: NA
D: TRBD1
V: TRBV30
J: TRBJ1-2
CDR3: CAWEPRTGGLYGYTF
DNA: TGTGCCTGGGAGCCAAGAACAGGGGGGCTATATGGCTACACCTTC

size: NA
D: NA
V: TRBV4-3
J: TRBJ1-5
CDR3: CASSQEGGAAQHF
DNA: TGCGCCAGCAGCCAAGAGGGGGGGGCAGCCCAGCATTTT

size: NA
D: TRBD1
V: TRBV5-4
J: TRBJ1-1
CDR3: CASSLEGGGFTEAFF
DNA: TGTGCCAGCAGCTTGGAAGGGGGCGGATTCACTGAAGCTTTCTTT

size: NA
D: NA
V: TRBV29-1
J: TRBJ1-3
CDR3: CSVEDGRGFHIF
DNA: TGCAGCGTTGAAGATGGCAGGGGATTCCATATATTT

size: NA
D: TRBD1
V: TRBV27
J: TRBJ1-3
CDR3: CASSLSEQGRVENTIYF
DNA: TGTGCCAGCAGTTTATCCGAACAGGGGAGAGTCGAAAACACCATATATTTT

size: NA
D: NA
V: TRBV18
J: TRBJ1-2
CDR3: CASSPDASRGGYTF
DNA: TGTGCCAGCTCACCAGACGCCTCAAGAGGAGGCTACACCTTC

size: NA
D: TRBD2
V: TRBV7-9
J: TRBJ2-3
CDR3: CASSLQAGTDTQYF
DNA: TGTGCCAGCAGCTTACAAGCGGGGACAGATACGCAGTATTTT

size: NA
D: NA
V: TRBV18
J: TRBJ1-5
CDR3: CASSPRTGSDQPQHF
DNA: TGTGCCAGCTCACCACGAACAGGGTCGGATCAGCCCCAGCATTTT

size: NA
D: NA
V: TRBV7-9
J: TRBJ2-7
CDR3: CASSPRETYEQYF
DNA: TGTGCCAGCAGCCCCCGGGAAACCTACGAGCAGTACTTC

size: NA
D: TRBD1
V: TRBV7-3
J: TRBJ2-3
CDR3: CASSLTAGQGPDTQYF
DNA: TGTGCCAGCAGCTTAACGGCGGGACAGGGTCCAGATACGCAGTATTTT

size: NA
D: TRBD1
V: TRBV19
J: TRBJ2-3
CDR3: CASSITGAKLTDTQYF
DNA: TGTGCCAGTAGTATCACAGGGGCGAAACTCACAGATACGCAGTATTTT

size: NA
D: NA
V: TRBV18
J: TRBJ2-4
CDR3: CASSPVTGGDFGNIQYF
DNA: TGTGCCAGCTCACCAGTAACAGGGGGGGACTTTGGAAACATTCAGTACTTC

size: NA
D: NA
V: TRBV6-2/TRBV6-3
J: TRBJ1-5
CDR3: CASSYSRDGQGYSPQHF
DNA: TGTGCCAGCAGTTACTCCCGGGACGGCCAGGGGTATTCGCCCCAGCATTTT